The clone carrying this TCR beta chain came up a few times. This entry belongs to a study of T-cell reconstitution after alpha-beta-depleted transplantation in children. Preparation of the TCRbeta library involved a method that used unique molecular identifiers. Via MiXCR, TCRdb re-called the PCR reads, giving one row per CDR3 protein. The data hold more than 500,000 distinct CDR3 sequences, with about 10% observed a single time. This CDR3 is 17 amino acids long. Deletions cut 5 bases from V and 0 bases from J, with 17 bases between. The germline CDR1 and CDR2 sequences are SEHNR and FQNEAQ (reference sequence).

The sequenced sample was PBMCs, mostly from graft donor cells, obtained 180 days after TCRalphabeta/CD19-depleted stem cell transplant. This sequence joins TRBV7-9 and TRBJ1-5; weak D call: TRBD1 (6 bases). The source is a female patient under 10 years old who had a stem cell transplant for aplastic anemia, so the T cells may come from the graft donor. CDR3 sequence (DNA): TGTGCCAGCAGCCCGGGGGGGGGCGTATATAGCAATCAGCCCCAGCATTTT. Protein: CASSPGGGVYSNQPQHF.